The 30 T cell receptor beta chains below all came from one sample that was sequenced in a study of CD8+ T cells in alopecia areata. The sequencing template was cDNA reverse transcribed from extracted RNA. Clones were read by immunoSEQ multiplex PCR, and TCRdb kept only the in-frame ones, dropping some. The data show around 110,000 clones, with none appearing a single time. Sequencing input: lesional skin. The receptor set was obtained from a C3H/HeJ mouse with alopecia areata. The strain's MHC: H2-k.

Comment on this clone: The gene names here belong to mouse. The CDR3 goes on 4 residues after the read ends, and that part is filled in from the germline J gene. This chain joins TRBV13-3 and TRBJ1-4, with D possibly TRBD1 on 5 matching bases. The CDR3 is 16 residues long. V lost 0 bases and J 0 bases, leaving 9 bases between the germline ends. Germline V CDR1 and CDR2: NNHDY, SYVADS. The CDR3 here is CASSDAWGISNERLFF. The sequenced CDR3 bases are TGTGCCAGCAGTGATGCCTGGGGCATTTCCAACGAA.

About this clone: Mouse germline and gene names are used. CDR3 DNA, as far as it was read: TGTGCTAGCAGTAGAAGACTGGGGGGTGCAGAA. Residues: CASSRRLGGAE. The whole CDR3 protein is CASSRRLGGAETLYF. The genes are TRBV17 and TRBJ2-3; 9 nucleotides line up with TRBD2. Coverage ceases 4 residues before the CDR3 finishes, and the germline J gene fills in the end. V was clipped by 2 bases and J by 1 base; unmatched bases: 1. The CDR3 contains 15 residues. CDR1 is MNHDT, CDR2 YYDKIL, per germline.

This clone has only a few counts. Mouse germline and gene names are used. This chain's CDR3 is CASSDAWQGARDSDYTF. The covered CDR3 bases are TGTGCCAGCAGTGATGCATGGCAGGGGGCGAGGGACTCC. The chain carries TRBV13-3 and TRBJ1-2, with TRBD1 identical over 8 bases. The read ends 4 residues shy of where the CDR3 ends; the end is completed using the germline J gene. The CDR3 has 17 amino acids. Germline CDR1 and CDR2: NNHDY and SYVADS. V was clipped by 0 bases and J by 3 bases; unmatched bases: 10.

This clone has a handful of counts. At residue 13, the DNA translation does not agree with TCRdb's protein; the protein displayed here is the one encoded by the DNA. Gene and germline names: mouse. The read comes to an end 3 residues before the CDR3 does, leaving the germline J gene to fill in the end. This chain joins TRBV19 and TRBJ1-6, with D possibly TRBD1 on 6 matching bases. TRBJ1-6 is known as an ORF, though its function is uncertain. This CDR3 is 16 amino acids long. Trimming took off 3 bases at V and 1 base at J, with 11 bases between the two ends. The germline CDR1 and CDR2 sequences are FNHDT and SITEND (reference sequence). The CDR3 sequence is CASSTGTTSYNSPLYF. CDR3 bases read: TGTGCCAGCAGTACCGGGACAACATCCTATAATTCGCCC.

In its sample, this clone was seen many times. Genes and germline are mouse. From the germline J gene comes the end of the CDR3, since the read stops 4 residues before it. The J gene is TRBJ2-7, the V gene TRBV13-3; 10 nucleotides agree with TRBD2. The CDR3 covers 16 residues. V shed 0 bases and J 0 bases; nucleotides not matched to a gene: 3. Germline CDR1 and CDR2: NNHDY and SYVADS. The sequenced CDR3 bases are TGTGCCAGCAGTGATGGGACTGGGGGTCTCTCCTAT. This sequence encodes CASSDGTGGLSY. The CDR3 in full is CASSDGTGGLSYEQYF.

This clone showed up just a few times. The protein here is the DNA translation, as the TCRdb protein differs from it at residue 10. Gene names follow the mouse nomenclature. The read halts 3 residues ahead of the CDR3 end, with the missing end drawn from the germline J gene. The rearrangement joins TRBV13-3 to TRBJ1-3; the match to TRBD1 covers 8 bases. V shed 6 bases and J 3 bases; nucleotides not matched to a gene: 2. Germline V CDR1 and CDR2: NNHDY, SYVADS. The CDR3 sequence is 13 residues long. CDR3 DNA, as far as it was read: TGTGCCAGCACAGGGGGCGGTGGAAATACG. It is translated as CASTGGGGNT. The whole CDR3 is CASTGGGGNTLYF. The variable domain in full, completed from reference TRBV13-3 and TRBJ1-3, reads EAAVTQSPRSKVAVTGGKVTLSCHQTNNHDYMYWYRQDTGHGLRLIHYSYVADSTEKGDIPDGYKASRPSQENFSLILELASLSQTAVYFCASTGGGGNTLYFGEGSRLIVV.

A remark on this clone: Genes here carry mouse names. The read ends 4 residues early relative to the CDR3; the germline J gene fills the gap. This chain links TRBV13-3 with TRBJ1-4; 10 bases align to TRBD1. This CDR3 region has 18 residues. V lost 0 bases, J lost 0 bases, and 5 bases stayed unmatched. Germline loops: CDR1 NNHDY, CDR2 SYVADS. The sequenced CDR3 bases are TGTGCCAGCAGTGATGGGGGACAGGGGATTCTTTCCAACGAA. It yields the protein CASSDGGQGILSNE. The whole CDR3 reads CASSDGGQGILSNERLFF.

Turning to this clone: The gene symbols are mouse symbols. The CDR3 goes on 4 residues after the read ends, and that part is filled in from the germline J gene. The chain uses TRBV13-3 and TRBJ2-2; 9 nucleotides match TRBD1. Per germline, CDR1 NNHDY and CDR2 SYVADS. The junction had 3 bases not matched to a gene; V was cut back by 0 bases and J by 0 bases. The CDR3 runs to 17 residues. The DNA read from the CDR3 is TGTGCCAGCAGTGATGAGGGACAGGGATCAAACACCGGG. This sequence encodes CASSDEGQGSNTG. The CDR3 in full is CASSDEGQGSNTGQLYF.

This clone was observed many times. Any gene name here is a mouse gene name. The CDR3 goes on 4 residues after the read ends, and that part is filled in from the germline J gene. The rearrangement joins TRBV1 to TRBJ1-4; 10 bases agree with TRBD1. CDR3 length: 16 amino acids. Germline trimming cut 0 bases from V and 5 bases from J; bases unmatched to any gene: 3. The germline CDR1 and CDR2 sequences are NSQYPW and LRSPGD (reference sequence). The sequenced CDR3 bases are TGCACCTGCAGTGCAGATCCGGGACAGGGGAACGAA. Its translation is CTCSADPGQGNE. The full-length CDR3 reads as CTCSADPGQGNERLFF.

This clone showed up just a few times. All gene names here are mouse names. The read terminates 4 residues before the CDR3 end, so the remaining end is supplied by the germline J gene. The chain carries TRBV13-3 and TRBJ1-1; D is unclear. CDR3 length: 12 amino acids. CDR1 and CDR2 from the germline V gene are NNHDY and SYVADS. The CDR3 bases that were read are TGTGCCAGCAGTGAAGAACAAACA. Translation: CASSEEQT. The entire CDR3 protein is CASSEEQTEVFF.

To note about this clone: TCRdb's protein and the translated DNA diverge at residue 15; the protein reported here is the translation of the DNA. Germline and genes here are mouse. Read sequence stops 3 residues before the CDR3 end, and the germline J gene provides the missing end. This chain uses TRBV13-3 with TRBJ1-3; 11 nucleotides agree with TRBD1. Looked up from germline, CDR1 is NNHDY and CDR2 is SYVADS. The ends lost 0 bases at V and 0 bases at J; junction bases unmatched: 5. This CDR3 has 18 amino acids. CDR3 region: CASSDGDRGAYSGNTLYF. CDR3 DNA, as far as it was read: TGTGCCAGCAGTGATGGGGACAGGGGGGCCTATTCTGGAAATACG. Complete variable domain (other parts from reference TRBV13-3 and TRBJ1-3): EAAVTQSPRSKVAVTGGKVTLSCHQTNNHDYMYWYRQDTGHGLRLIHYSYVADSTEKGDIPDGYKASRPSQENFSLILELASLSQTAVYFCASSDGDRGAYSGNTLYFGEGSRLIVV.

Details on this clone: Here the gene names and germline are mouse. Coverage ceases 4 residues before the CDR3 finishes, and the germline J gene fills in the end. The chain couples TRBV1 to TRBJ2-4; TRBD1 might be the D (6 bases). V was cut by 3 bases and J by 2 bases, with 12 bases left in between. This CDR3 region has 15 residues. Germline assignment: CDR1 NSQYPW and CDR2 LRSPGD (reference sequence). CDR3 DNA, as far as it was read: TGCACCTGCAGTGCTAGGGGGATGGATCAAAAC. This translates into CTCSARGMDQN. The whole CDR3 is CTCSARGMDQNTLYF.

This clone was seen more than once but under ten times. Gene names are the mouse ones. The CDR3 is cut off 4 residues early in the read; its end comes from the germline J gene. The chain employs TRBV1 and TRBJ1-4; 7 bases match TRBD1. The V and J ends lost 2 bases and 4 bases, in that order; junction bases with no gene match: 10. CDR1 and CDR2 from the germline V gene are NSQYPW and LRSPGD (reference sequence). The CDR3 runs 17 residues. The sequenced CDR3 bases are TGCACCTGCAGTGCAAGGGGTGACAGGGCCGTCAACGAA. This encodes CTCSARGDRAVNE. The whole CDR3 protein reads CTCSARGDRAVNERLFF.

This clone showed up just a few times. Gene names refer to mouse genes. With the read ending 4 residues before the CDR3 end, the germline J gene is used to fill in that end. V gene TRBV13-3 combines with J gene TRBJ1-4; 8 bases line up with TRBD1. Germline values: CDR1 NNHDY, CDR2 SYVADS. The CDR3 length is 16 residues. Germline trimming cut 0 bases from V and 3 bases from J; bases unmatched to any gene: 4. The sequenced part of the CDR3 DNA is TGTGCCAGCAGTGATGGGTGGGACAGGACCAACGAA. Its protein is CASSDGWDRTNE. The complete CDR3 sequence is CASSDGWDRTNERLFF.

A note on this clone: Germline and genes here are mouse. From the germline J gene comes the end of the CDR3, since the read stops 4 residues before it. The rearrangement joins TRBV13-3 to TRBJ2-1; maybe TRBD1 (6 bases). This CDR3 region has 13 residues. Germline CDR1 NNHDY, CDR2 SYVADS. V shed 6 bases and J shed 5 bases, with 12 bases lying between them. CDR3 in amino acids: CASNSGQNAEQFF. Partial CDR3 DNA: TGTGCCAGCAACTCGGGACAAAATGCT.

This clone was picked up a small number of times. Mouse gene names and germline throughout. The observed sequence ends 4 residues before the CDR3 terminus, with the missing tail filled in from the germline J gene. This chain joins TRBV19 and TRBJ2-7, with 9 bases identical to TRBD1. The CDR3 runs to 13 residues. Germline lookup yields CDR1 FNHDT and CDR2 SITEND (reference sequence). V shed 5 bases, J shed 3 bases, and the junction held 3 bases outside the gene matches. CDR3 DNA (partial): TGTGCCAGCAGAGGGACAGGGCTCTAT. Encoded protein: CASRGTGLY. The CDR3 in its entirety is CASRGTGLYEQYF.

A note on this clone: Genes here carry mouse names. The read stops 4 residues short of the end of the CDR3; the missing end is completed from the germline J gene. This chain links TRBV13-3 with TRBJ1-2; TRBD1 might be the D (5 bases). CDR3 length: 13 amino acids. Germline CDR1 is NNHDY and CDR2 is SYVADS. The CDR3 sequence: CASSDSQGTDYTF. The sequenced part of the CDR3 DNA is TGTGCCAGCAGTGATTCTCAGGGCACC.

This clone showed up just a few times. The gene symbols are mouse symbols. From the germline J gene comes the end of the CDR3, since the read stops 4 residues before it. This chain connects TRBV1 to TRBJ2-7, with D possibly TRBD1 on 6 matching bases. Germline CDR1 NSQYPW, CDR2 LRSPGD (reference sequence). This CDR3 is built from 13 residues. The CDR3: CTCSGGQLYEQYF. Incomplete CDR3 DNA: TGCACCTGCAGTGGGGGACAACTATAT.

A remark on this clone: Mouse names are used for the genes. Sequencing ends 4 residues short of the CDR3 end; the germline J gene provides the rest. The chain carries TRBV19 and TRBJ2-1, with TRBD2 identical over 12 bases. Trimming cost V 6 bases and J 1 base; bases outside gene matches: 8. The CDR3 covers 17 residues. Germline CDR1 is FNHDT and CDR2 is SITEND (reference sequence). CDR3 DNA (partial): TGTGCCAGCATCCCGGGACTGGGGGGCCTAAACTATGCT. Translating gives CASIPGLGGLNYA. The whole CDR3 sequence is CASIPGLGGLNYAEQFF. The full variable domain, completed using reference TRBV19 and TRBJ2-1, is GGIITQTPKFLIGQEGQKLTLKCQQNFNHDTMYWYRQDSGKGLRLIYYSITENDLQKGDLSEGYDASREKKSSFSLTVTSAQKNEMAVFLCASIPGLGGLNYAEQFFGPGTRLTVL.

Many counts were recorded for this clone. The genes are named according to mouse. The sequence runs out 4 residues before the end of the CDR3; the remainder is reconstructed from the germline J gene. This chain connects TRBV13-3 to TRBJ1-4; 9 nucleotides align to TRBD1. The CDR3 spans 15 residues. Germline CDR1 and CDR2: NNHDY and SYVADS. Here the CDR3 reads CASSPGTGRGERLFF. The covered CDR3 bases are TGTGCCAGCAGTCCCGGGACAGGGAGGGGCGAA.

On this clone itself: Germline and genes: mouse. The read terminates 4 residues ahead of where the CDR3 ends, so the germline J gene completes it. The chain recombines TRBV13-3 with TRBJ2-3; D is perhaps TRBD2 (6 bases). V lost 1 base and J 0 bases, leaving 9 bases between the germline ends. CDR1 and CDR2 (germline): NNHDY, SYVADS. The CDR3 extends over 15 amino acids. This CDR3 reads CASSDYWESAETLYF. Incomplete CDR3 DNA: TGTGCCAGCAGTGATTACTGGGAGAGTGCAGAA.

Of note for this clone: Mouse gene names apply. The CDR3 goes on 4 residues after the read ends, and that part is filled in from the germline J gene. Other DNA sequences in this specimen translate into the identical CDR3. The rearrangement joins TRBV13-3 to TRBJ2-5; 11 bases match TRBD1. This CDR3 is 16 amino acids long. Trimming at V came to 0 bases and at J to 3 bases, leaving 3 bases not matched to a gene. In germline, CDR1 is NNHDY, CDR2 SYVADS. The CDR3 bases that were read are TGTGCCAGCAGTGATGCCGGGGACAGGGGGCAAGAC. This translates into CASSDAGDRGQD. The whole CDR3 sequence reads CASSDAGDRGQDTQYF. Full variable domain (remainder filled in from reference TRBV13-3 and TRBJ2-5): EAAVTQSPRSKVAVTGGKVTLSCHQTNNHDYMYWYRQDTGHGLRLIHYSYVADSTEKGDIPDGYKASRPSQENFSLILELASLSQTAVYFCASSDAGDRGQDTQYFGPGTRLLVL.

In this sample, this clone turned up many times. Mouse gene names apply. The read falls 4 residues short of the CDR3 end, and the missing part is taken from the germline J gene. The chain carries TRBV13-1 and TRBJ1-4; possible D gene TRBD1, 6 bases. Germline V CDR1 and CDR2: NSHNY, SYGAGN. The V gene lost 3 bases and the J gene lost 0 bases, with 9 bases spanning the gap. There are 15 residues in the CDR3. CDR3 amino acids: CASSGGTISNERLFF. Incomplete CDR3 DNA: TGTGCCAGCAGTGGCGGGACAATTTCCAACGAA.

This clone was detected only a few times. Germline and genes: mouse. The CDR3 reads CASSPRQNLYAEQFF. The DNA read from the CDR3 is TGTGCCAGCAGTCCCCGACAGAACCTCTATGCT. The chain carries TRBV13-1 and TRBJ2-1, with D perhaps TRBD1 (5 bases). The observed sequence ends 4 residues before the CDR3 terminus, with the missing tail filled in from the germline J gene. The germline V gene encodes CDR1 NSHNY and CDR2 SYGAGN. V was cut by 4 bases and J by 3 bases, with 14 bases left in between. The CDR3 extends over 15 amino acids.

This clone turned up a few times. The genes and germline here are from mouse. The sequence runs out 4 residues before the end of the CDR3; the remainder is reconstructed from the germline J gene. The rearrangement uses TRBV14 and TRBJ1-4, with D perhaps matching TRBD1 (5 bases). V was shortened by 2 bases and J by 1 base, with 12 bases between the two germline ends. Germline V gene data show CDR1 as SGHDT and CDR2 as FRDEAV. CDR3 size: 16 residues. The CDR3 protein is CASSLGGRSSNERLFF. The sequenced CDR3 bases are TGTGCCAGCAGTTTGGGGGGACGATCTTCCAACGAA.

A remark on this clone: All gene names here are mouse names. The CDR3 loop reads CASTGGTETLYF. CDR3 bases read: TGTGCCAGCACTGGGGGGACAGAA. The chain uses TRBV13-1 and TRBJ2-3, with 8 bases that match TRBD2. Read coverage stops 4 residues before the CDR3 terminus; the germline J gene supplies the remainder. Per germline, CDR1 NSHNY and CDR2 SYGAGN. The ends lost 6 bases at V and 4 bases at J; junction bases unmatched: 1. The CDR3 has 12 residues.

For this clone: A mismatch at residue 15 separates the TCRdb protein from the translated DNA, so the protein presented here was translated from the DNA. Mouse names are used for the genes. The observed sequence ends 3 residues before the CDR3 terminus, with the missing tail filled in from the germline J gene. J is TRBJ1-3 and V is TRBV1; 11 bases align to TRBD1. J gave up 0 bases and V 0 bases, and 4 bases lay outside the gene matches. The CDR3 is 18 amino acids. Germline V gives CDR1 NSQYPW, CDR2 LRSPGD (reference sequence). The DNA read from the CDR3 is TGCACCTGCAGTGCAGATCGCGGACAGGGGGCTTCTGGAAATACG. Protein product: CTCSADRGQGASGNT. The complete CDR3 reads CTCSADRGQGASGNTLYF.

This clone has a handful of counts. Germline and genes: mouse. The CDR3 end is not reached by the read, which stops 4 residues before it; the germline J gene fills it in. The J gene is TRBJ2-5, the V gene TRBV19; TRBD1 might be the D (6 bases). The CDR3 consists of 13 residues. Per germline, CDR1 FNHDT and CDR2 SITEND (reference sequence). CDR3 loop: CASSIGTLDTQYF. The CDR3 DNA, read in part, is TGTGCCAGCAGTATCGGGACATTAGAC.

This clone was found many times. Mouse gene names apply. The CDR3 goes on 4 residues after the read ends, and that part is filled in from the germline J gene. The chain combines TRBV13-3 with TRBJ1-1; TRBD1 agrees at 10 bases. Germline CDR1 reads NNHDY; CDR2 reads SYVADS. This CDR3 has 14 residues. The CDR3 DNA, read in part, is TGTGCCAGCAGTGAGGGAGACAGGGGGCGA. Translation gives CASSEGDRGR. The CDR3 in full is CASSEGDRGREVFF.

This clone was seen many times. At residue 12, the DNA translation does not agree with TCRdb's protein; the protein displayed here is the one encoded by the DNA. The gene names given are mouse names. The CDR3 end is not reached by the read, which stops 3 residues before it; the germline J gene fills it in. The V call is TRBV13-3, the J call TRBJ1-3, with 11 nucleotides matching TRBD1. The CDR3 runs to 15 residues. CDR1 is NNHDY, CDR2 SYVADS, per germline. The J segment lost 4 bases and the V segment lost 5 bases, leaving 5 bases of the junction unmatched. CDR3 DNA, as far as it was read: TGTGCCAGCAGCGGACAGGGGGCGCGAGGAAATACG. Translating gives CASSGQGARGNT. The entire CDR3 protein reads CASSGQGARGNTLYF.